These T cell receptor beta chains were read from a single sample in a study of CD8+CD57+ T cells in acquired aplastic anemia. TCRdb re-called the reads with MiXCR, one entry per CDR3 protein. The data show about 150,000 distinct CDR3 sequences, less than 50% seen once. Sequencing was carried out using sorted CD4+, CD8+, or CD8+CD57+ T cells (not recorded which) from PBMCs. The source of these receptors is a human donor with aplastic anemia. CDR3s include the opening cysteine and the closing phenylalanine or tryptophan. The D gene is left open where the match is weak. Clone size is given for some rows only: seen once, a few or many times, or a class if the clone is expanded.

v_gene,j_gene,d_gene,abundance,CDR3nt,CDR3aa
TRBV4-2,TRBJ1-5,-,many,TGTGCCAGCAGCCAAGATAGGGGGGCCCACCAGCCCCAGCATTTT,CASSQDRGAHQPQHF
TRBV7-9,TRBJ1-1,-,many,TGCGCCAGCAGCTTGGGGGGTGCTGAAGCTTTCTTT,CASSLGGAEAFF
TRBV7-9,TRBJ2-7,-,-,TGTGCCAGCAGCTTCTTTGAGGAAACCTACGAGCAGTACTTC,CASSFFEETYEQYF
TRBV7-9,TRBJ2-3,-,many,TGTGCCAGCAGCCCCTCAGGACCGAACACAGATACGCAGTATTTT,CASSPSGPNTDTQYF
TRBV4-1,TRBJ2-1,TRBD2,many,TGCGCCAGCAGTGGACGGGGGGGCGTCAACTACAATGAGCAGTTCTTC,CASSGRGGVNYNEQFF
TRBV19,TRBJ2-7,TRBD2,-,TGTGCCAGCAGCGGGGGCAGGGGTTCAGGCGAGCAGTACTTC,CASSGGRGSGEQYF
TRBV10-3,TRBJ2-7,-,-,TGTGCCATCAGTGATTCTCTCCTAGGTTCGGGGCCCTCCGAGCAGTACTTC,CAISDSLLGSGPSEQYF
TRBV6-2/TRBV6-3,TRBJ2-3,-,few,TGTGCCAGCAGTTATCAGTCCAGCGGAGGAATCAACACAGATACGCAGTATTTT,CASSYQSSGGINTDTQYF
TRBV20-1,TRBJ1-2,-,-,TGCAGTGCGAACGGCCCCAAGGCGGGGGAAGGCTACACCTTC,CSANGPKAGEGYTF
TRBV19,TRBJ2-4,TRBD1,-,TGTGCCAGTAGTACCGACAGGGGAGGTATTCAGTACTTC,CASSTDRGGIQYF
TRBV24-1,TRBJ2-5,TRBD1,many,TGTGCCACCGGGACAGGGTTAGAAGAGACCCAGTACTTC,CATGTGLEETQYF
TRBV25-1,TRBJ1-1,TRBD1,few,TGTGCCAGCAGTGAATCCCGCGGTAAGGGGGCGAACACTGAAGCTTTCTTT,CASSESRGKGANTEAFF
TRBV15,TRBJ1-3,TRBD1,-,TGTGCCACCAGCAGAGATCGGGGACAGGGGGCTCGAAACACCATATATTTT,CATSRDRGQGARNTIYF
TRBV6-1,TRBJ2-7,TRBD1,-,TGTGCCAGCAGCAGACAGGGGACCTACGAGCAGTACTTC,CASSRQGTYEQYF
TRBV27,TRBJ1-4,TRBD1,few,TGTGCCAGCAGTCCGGGGACAGGGAGGGAAAAACTGTTTTTT,CASSPGTGREKLFF
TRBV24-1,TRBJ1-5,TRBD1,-,TGTGCCACCAGTGATTTTGGGACAGATAGCAATCAGCCCCAGCATTTT,CATSDFGTDSNQPQHF
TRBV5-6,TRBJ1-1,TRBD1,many,TGTGCCAGCAGCCACCAGGGAGGGGGCCGAAGGGACACTGAAGCTTTCTTT,CASSHQGGGRRDTEAFF
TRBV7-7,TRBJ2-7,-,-,TGTGCTAGCAGCTCGGTCGGATACGAGCAGTACTTC,CASSSVGYEQYF
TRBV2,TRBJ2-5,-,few,TGTGCCAGCGGCGGAGGGACCTACGAAGAGACCCAGTACTTC,CASGGGTYEETQYF
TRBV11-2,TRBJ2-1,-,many,TGTGCCAGCAGCTTAAGCCCAGGGCGCGAGGATGAGCAGTTCTTC,CASSLSPGREDEQFF
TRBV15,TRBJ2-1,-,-,TGTGCCACCAGCTGGGGTGCGGGCTCTGGGGAGCAGTTCTTC,CATSWGAGSGEQFF
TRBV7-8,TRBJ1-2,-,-,TGTGCCAGCAGCTTAGGCAGGGTCGATTCTAGCTACACCTTC,CASSLGRVDSSYTF
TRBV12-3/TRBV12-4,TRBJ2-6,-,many,TGTGCCAGCAGTGTCAGCTCTGGGGCCAACGTCCTGACTTTC,CASSVSSGANVLTF
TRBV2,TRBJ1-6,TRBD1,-,TGTGCCAGCAGTGTGGGACAGGGGGCGTATTCACCCCTCCACTTT,CASSVGQGAYSPLHF
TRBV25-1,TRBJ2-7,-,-,TGTGCCAGCAGCGTTGGGGACTCGGCCCACGAGCAGTACTTC,CASSVGDSAHEQYF
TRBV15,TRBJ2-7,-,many,TGTGCCACCAGCAGAGACTGGGGGGCGAGGCGCTACGAGCAGTACTTC,CATSRDWGARRYEQYF
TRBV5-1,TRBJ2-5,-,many,TGCGCCAGCAGCGGCCGACCACAAGAGACCCAGTACTTC,CASSGRPQETQYF
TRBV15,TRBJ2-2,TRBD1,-,TGTGCCACCAACCCGGACAGGGTGGGTTCCGGGGAGCTGTTTTTT,CATNPDRVGSGELFF
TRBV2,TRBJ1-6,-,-,TGTGCCAGCAGTGCAGAGTTTTCACCCCTCCACTTT,CASSAEFSPLHF
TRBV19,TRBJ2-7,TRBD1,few,TGTGCCAGTAGTCCACAGGGGATCGAGCAGTACTTC,CASSPQGIEQYF
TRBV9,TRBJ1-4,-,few,TGTGCCTGCAGCGTAGGGGCAGCCCCAACACCTGAACTGTTTTTT,CACSVGAAPTPELFF
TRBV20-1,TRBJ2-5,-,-,TGCAGTGCTAGAGATCTGGAGACCCAGTACTTC,CSARDLETQYF
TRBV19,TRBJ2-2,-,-,TGTGCCAGTAGTATAATACGCGTAACCACCGGGGAGCTGTTTTTT,CASSIIRVTTGELFF
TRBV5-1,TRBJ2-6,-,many,TGCGCCAGCAGCTCCTTTCCGACGACCACTGGGGCCAACGTCCTGACTTTC,CASSSFPTTTGANVLTF
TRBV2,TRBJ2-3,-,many,TGTGCCAGCAGTCGGCCCCCAGTCTCAAGCACAGATACGCAGTATTTT,CASSRPPVSSTDTQYF
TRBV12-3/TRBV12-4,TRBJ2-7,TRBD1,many,TGTGCCAGCGGGACAGATACCTACGAGCAGTACTTC,CASGTDTYEQYF
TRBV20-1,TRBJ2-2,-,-,TGCAGTGCTAGAGAGGGTTATCGGGGTAACACCGGGGAGCTGTTTTTT,CSAREGYRGNTGELFF
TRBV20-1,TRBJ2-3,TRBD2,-,TGCAGTGCTAGCCTAACCCGGGGTAGCGGGGTCACAGATACGCAGTATTTT,CSASLTRGSGVTDTQYF
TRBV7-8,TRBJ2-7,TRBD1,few,TGTGCCAGCAGCCTCCCCCCGGGACAGGGCTTC,CASSLPPGQGF
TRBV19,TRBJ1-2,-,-,TGTGCCAGCCAGATCCCCGGGGGGTTTGGAAACACCTTC,CASQIPGGFGNTF
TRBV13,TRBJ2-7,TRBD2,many,TGTGCCAGTATCCTAGGACAAGCGGGAGGGCCGTACGAGCAGTACTTC,CASILGQAGGPYEQYF
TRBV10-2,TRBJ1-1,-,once,TGCGCCAGCAGGAGGGGACCTATGAACACTGAAGCTTTCTTT,CASRRGPMNTEAFF
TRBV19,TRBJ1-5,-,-,TGTGCCAGTAGTGATACAGGGCAAGGGCAGCCCCAGCATTTT,CASSDTGQGQPQHF
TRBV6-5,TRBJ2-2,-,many,TGTGCCGACACCGGGGAGCTGTTTTTT,CADTGELFF
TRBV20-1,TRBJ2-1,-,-,TGCAGTGCTAGAGTCTGGGATCACAATGAGCAGTTCTTC,CSARVWDHNEQFF
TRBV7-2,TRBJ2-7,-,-,TGTGCCAGCAGCCACCCTCCAGGCGAGCAGTACTTC,CASSHPPGEQYF
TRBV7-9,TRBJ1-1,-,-,TGTGCCAGCAGCTCCGCTATGAACACTGAAGCTTTCTTT,CASSSAMNTEAFF